One T cell receptor (beta chain) is described in this entry. The target antigen is unknown. Vbeta (60) and Jbeta (13) primers were used in the PCR. Clones were read by immunoSEQ multiplex PCR, and TCRdb kept only the in-frame ones, dropping some. The table lists 150,000 to 200,000 clones. The CDR3 consists of 14 residues. J was trimmed by 2 bases and V by 6 bases; bases with no gene match: 5. Germline assignment: CDR1 SNHLY and CDR2 FYNNEI. The entry originates in a study of cytomegalovirus exposure and HLA in healthy donors. Findings and limits, study-wide: Among TCR beta chains, those listed as cytomegalovirus-associated numbered fewer than 200.

Sequenced input: PBMCs. The chain is built from TRBV2 and TRBJ2-5; 8 nucleotides line up with TRBD2. The TCR sequence derives from a woman aged 18-29 years in good health and CMV-seropositive. The CDR3 reads CASSLTSGQETQYF. The DNA of the CDR3 is TGTGCCAGCAGCCTCACTAGCGGACAAGAGACCCAGTACTTC.